Reported below is one T cell receptor beta chain. Germline CDR1 and CDR2: SGHTA and FQGTGA. This CDR3 is 14 amino acids long. Germline trimming cut 5 bases from V and 6 bases from J; bases unmatched to any gene: 9. The data derive from a study of OX40 agonist ivuxolimab in advanced cancers. Data came from immunoSEQ multiplex PCR; TCRdb stores just in-frame clones and leaves some out. The profile shows fewer than 70,000 clones, roughly 91% of them singletons. V gene TRBV7-3 combines with J gene TRBJ1-2; TRBD1 matches 7 bases. The receptor's source is an adult with an advanced solid tumor such as melanoma, head and neck, liver or kidney cancer. Sample: CD4+ or CD8+ T cells sorted from blood, taken in a trial of the OX40 agonist ivuxolimab. CDR3 DNA: TGTGCCAGCAGCACCTTTGCCGGGACAGATGGCTACACCTTC. Translated: CASSTFAGTDGYTF.